The clone carrying this T cell receptor (beta chain) has just a few counts. The antigen is not known. This sample's TCRbeta library carried unique molecular identifier barcodes. TCRdb reanalysed the PCR reads using MiXCR and keeps one entry per CDR3 protein. The sample includes approximately 400,000 distinct CDR3 sequences, around 16% of them seen just once. The source of the sample is a study of T-cell reconstitution after alpha-beta-depleted transplantation in children. Study-wide points: Some patients' high day-60 TCRbeta diversity was traced to surviving recipient T cells and thymic progenitors. Counts and diversity of T cells one year after transplant came mostly from newly produced T cells. Expanded graft clones, several hundred of them, were reportedly the source of alpha-beta T cells about two months after transplant.

This sample comprised PBMCs, mostly from graft donor cells, obtained 360 days after TCRalphabeta/CD19-depleted stem cell transplant. This TCR came from a boy under two years old who had a stem cell transplant for Wiskott-Aldrich syndrome, so the T cells may come from the graft donor.

CDR3 amino acids: CASSYTSGALRYSGANVLTF. The CDR3 region has the DNA TGCGCCAGCAGCTATACCTCGGGGGCGCTTAGGTACTCTGGGGCCAACGTCCTGACTTTC. The chain is built from TRBV5-1 and TRBJ2-6; tentatively, D is TRBD1 or TRBD2 (6 bases each). From germline, CDR1 is SGHRS and CDR2 YFSETQ. The CDR3 runs 20 residues. V was pared by 3 bases and J by 0 bases, with 22 bases between.